The rows below give T cell receptor beta chains drawn from one sample of a study of response to subunit inactivated influenza vaccine. MiXCR, applied by TCRdb to the RT-PCR reads, yields one record per CDR3 protein. The sample lists 650,000 to 800,000 distinct CDR3 sequences; around 14% were seen once. Here the sequenced sample was PBMCs from blood, taken around two weeks before vaccination. These receptors came from a man over 45 who received an inactivated influenza vaccine. Both conserved end residues are part of each CDR3. A D gene is named only where the DNA matches it firmly. The size of a clone is reported for some rows only, either as once, few or many, or as a class for expanded clones.

clone_size	v_call	j_call	d_call	cdr3_aa	cdr3_nt
few	TRBV18	TRBJ2-3	.	CASSPRGADTQYF	TGTGCCAGCTCACCCCGGGGCGCGGATACGCAGTATTTT
.	TRBV7-2	TRBJ2-3	.	CASSLRGADTDTQYF	TGTGCCAGCAGCTTGAGAGGTGCAGACACAGATACGCAGTATTTT
.	TRBV3-1	TRBJ2-2	.	CASSPPGPAGELFF	TGTGCCAGCAGCCCTCCAGGGCCCGCCGGGGAGCTGTTTTTT
few	TRBV12-3/TRBV12-4	TRBJ2-5	TRBD1	CASRRQGGETQYF	TGTGCCAGCAGGCGACAGGGGGGAGAGACCCAGTACTTC
few	TRBV12-3/TRBV12-4	TRBJ2-5	.	CASSENRVSGETQYF	TGTGCCAGCAGTGAGAACAGGGTTTCCGGGGAGACCCAGTACTTC
many	TRBV2	TRBJ2-5	.	CASSVAETQYF	TGTGCCAGCAGTGTCGCGGAGACCCAGTACTTC
.	TRBV2	TRBJ2-1	TRBD1	CASRGTGRDLLSPYNEQFF	TGTGCCAGCAGGGGGACAGGGCGCGATCTCCTTTCGCCCTACAATGAGCAGTTCTTC
few	TRBV27	TRBJ2-7	TRBD2	CASSFFPRTSGAYEQYF	TGTGCCAGCAGTTTCTTTCCGAGGACTAGCGGCGCCTACGAGCAGTACTTC
few	TRBV11-2	TRBJ1-2	.	CASSLDGTDYGYTF	TGTGCCAGCAGCTTAGACGGCACGGACTATGGCTACACCTTC
.	TRBV18	TRBJ2-7	TRBD2	CASSQTSGGDPLKQYF	TGTGCCAGCTCCCAGACTAGCGGAGGGGATCCCTTAAAGCAGTACTTC
few	TRBV9	TRBJ2-3	.	CASSASPRATDTQYF	TGTGCCAGCAGCGCGTCCCCCCGAGCCACAGATACGCAGTATTTT
few	TRBV3-1	TRBJ1-2	.	CASSSPGSYGYTF	TGTGCCAGCAGCTCGCCCGGAAGCTATGGCTACACCTTC
.	TRBV12-3/TRBV12-4	TRBJ2-1	.	CASSRLDEEFF	TGTGCCAGCAGCCGACTAGATGAGGAGTTCTTC
few	TRBV20-1	TRBJ2-7	.	CSASGQSYEQYF	TGCAGTGCTAGTGGACAGTCCTACGAGCAGTACTTC
many	TRBV5-1	TRBJ2-2	.	CASSPDGNTGELFF	TGCGCCAGCAGCCCGGACGGTAACACCGGGGAGCTGTTTTTT
.	TRBV2	TRBJ2-7	.	CASGEYEQYF	TGTGCCAGCGGGGAGTACGAGCAGTACTTC
many	TRBV24-1	TRBJ2-3	.	CATSDFGGRRTDTQYF	TGTGCCACCAGTGATTTCGGGGGGCGACGCACAGATACGCAGTATTTT
few	TRBV29-1	TRBJ2-7	TRBD1	CSVEAGDRLYEQYF	TGCAGCGTTGAAGCCGGGGACAGGTTGTACGAGCAGTACTTC
.	TRBV5-1	TRBJ2-7	.	CASSQGVSKYEQYF	TGCGCCAGCAGCCAAGGGGTCTCGAAATACGAGCAGTACTTC
few	TRBV7-8	TRBJ2-3	TRBD2	CASSTPLSGRGNPDTQYF	TGTGCCAGCAGCACACCCCTTAGCGGGAGAGGTAATCCAGATACGCAGTATTTT
few	TRBV11-1	TRBJ2-1	TRBD2	CASSPHSGISGISYNEQFF	TGTGCCAGCAGCCCCCACAGTGGAATTAGCGGGATTTCCTACAATGAGCAGTTCTTC
few	TRBV29-1	TRBJ2-7	TRBD1	CSVDGTGAGEQYF	TGCAGCGTCGATGGGACAGGGGCGGGCGAGCAGTACTTC
.	TRBV5-1	TRBJ2-7	TRBD1	CASSADRISYEQYF	TGCGCCAGCAGCGCGGACAGGATCTCCTACGAGCAGTACTTC
few	TRBV4-2	TRBJ1-1	.	CASSQPGREAFF	TGTGCCAGCAGCCAACCCGGGAGGGAAGCTTTCTTT
few	TRBV10-2	TRBJ2-5	TRBD1	CASRDRDQETQYF	TGCGCCAGCAGAGACAGGGACCAAGAGACCCAGTACTTC
few	TRBV5-6	TRBJ2-5	TRBD1	CASSWNPGGETQYF	TGTGCCAGCAGTTGGAATCCAGGGGGAGAGACCCAGTACTTC
few	TRBV6-1	TRBJ2-7	TRBD1	CASSVPPTGTGSYEQYF	TGTGCCAGCAGTGTGCCCCCAACCGGGACAGGGAGCTACGAGCAGTACTTC
.	TRBV28	TRBJ1-5	.	CASSFLPFGSNQPQHF	TGTGCCAGCAGTTTTCTCCCATTTGGGAGCAATCAGCCCCAGCATTTT
few	TRBV6-2/TRBV6-3	TRBJ2-1	TRBD2	CANPAGVDNNEQFF	TGTGCCAACCCAGCGGGAGTTGATAACAATGAGCAGTTCTTC
many	TRBV5-6	TRBJ1-5	.	CASSLGWGQPQHF	TGTGCCAGCAGCTTGGGATGGGGTCAGCCCCAGCATTTT
many	TRBV30	TRBJ2-5	.	CAWATSFQETQYF	TGTGCCTGGGCCACTAGCTTTCAAGAGACCCAGTACTTC
.	TRBV29-1	TRBJ1-6	.	CSVEEGNTLHF	TGCAGCGTTGAAGAGGGTAATACCCTCCACTTT
.	TRBV14	TRBJ2-3	.	CASSQAITPFTDTQYF	TGTGCCAGCAGCCAAGCCATCACACCTTTCACAGATACGCAGTATTTT
few	TRBV3-1	TRBJ2-1	TRBD2	CASSQVPSGGVEQFF	TGTGCCAGCAGCCAAGTGCCTAGCGGGGGGGTTGAGCAGTTCTTC
.	TRBV18	TRBJ2-7	.	CASSSVRLYEQYF	TGTGCCAGCTCATCCGTGAGACTTTACGAGCAGTACTTC
few	TRBV4-3	TRBJ2-1	.	CASSQEVGGSYRDEQFF	TGCGCCAGCAGCCAAGAGGTCGGGGGATCTTACCGCGATGAGCAGTTCTTC
.	TRBV4-2	TRBJ2-7	TRBD2	CASSQDRWGEGRQYF	TGTGCCAGCAGCCAAGACCGGTGGGGGGAGGGCCGGCAGTACTTC
.	TRBV5-1	TRBJ2-6	TRBD1	CASSSRDRGSGANVLTF	TGCGCCAGCAGCTCGCGGGACAGGGGGTCTGGGGCCAACGTCCTGACTTTC
.	TRBV3-1	TRBJ2-7	TRBD2	CATSPWTSGSYEQYF	TGTGCCACCTCCCCATGGACTAGCGGCTCTTACGAGCAGTACTTC
.	TRBV12-3/TRBV12-4	TRBJ2-3	.	CASTSRKRVFSDTQYF	TGTGCCAGCACTTCAAGAAAGCGAGTCTTTTCAGATACGCAGTATTTT
.	TRBV5-1	TRBJ2-2	.	CASTWGPSNTGELFF	TGCGCCAGCACCTGGGGGCCTTCGAACACCGGGGAGCTGTTTTTT
.	TRBV29-1	TRBJ2-3	TRBD2	CSVHGGSGDTQYF	TGCAGCGTTCATGGCGGGAGCGGAGATACGCAGTATTTT
.	TRBV7-2	TRBJ2-3	TRBD1	CASSNIGGQGRTDTQYF	TGTGCCAGCAGCAACATAGGGGGACAGGGCAGAACAGATACGCAGTATTTT